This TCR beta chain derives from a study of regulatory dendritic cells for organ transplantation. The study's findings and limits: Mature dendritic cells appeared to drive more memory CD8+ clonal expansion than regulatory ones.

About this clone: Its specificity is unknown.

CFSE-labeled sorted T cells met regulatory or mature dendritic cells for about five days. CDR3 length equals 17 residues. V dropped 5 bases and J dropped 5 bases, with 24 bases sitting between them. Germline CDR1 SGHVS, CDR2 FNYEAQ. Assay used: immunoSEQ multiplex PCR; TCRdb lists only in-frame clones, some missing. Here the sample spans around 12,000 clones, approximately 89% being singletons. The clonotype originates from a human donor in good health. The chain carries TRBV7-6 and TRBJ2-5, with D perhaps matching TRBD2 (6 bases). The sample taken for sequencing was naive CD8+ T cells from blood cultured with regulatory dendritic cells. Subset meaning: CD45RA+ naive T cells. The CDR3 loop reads CASSEHGPGLRGETQYF. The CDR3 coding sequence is TGTGCCAGCAGCGAACACGGACCGGGACTCAGAGGGGAGACCCAGTACTTC.